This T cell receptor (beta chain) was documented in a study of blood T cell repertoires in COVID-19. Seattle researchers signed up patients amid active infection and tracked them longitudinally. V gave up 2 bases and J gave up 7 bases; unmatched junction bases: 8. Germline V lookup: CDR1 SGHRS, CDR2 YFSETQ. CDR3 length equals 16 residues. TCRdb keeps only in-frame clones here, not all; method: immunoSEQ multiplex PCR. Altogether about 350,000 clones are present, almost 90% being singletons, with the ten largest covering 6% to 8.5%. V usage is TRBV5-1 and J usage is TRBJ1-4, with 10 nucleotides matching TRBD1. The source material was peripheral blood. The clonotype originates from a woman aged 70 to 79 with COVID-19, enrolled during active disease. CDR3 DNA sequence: TGCGCCAGCAGCTTCCGGACAGGGGGTGAGGCTGAAAAACTGTTTTTT. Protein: CASSFRTGGEAEKLFF.